This TCR beta chain was identified in a study of blood T cell repertoires in COVID-19. This clone occurred once. While infection was still active, Seattle patients were enrolled and then followed longitudinally. V shed 1 base and J shed 7 bases, with 13 bases lying between them. Per the germline V gene, CDR1 is SEHNR and CDR2 is FQNEAQ (reference sequence). The CDR3 has 14 residues. Original methodology: Reference gene primer amplification gave estimated nucleated cell counts. Sequenced by immunoSEQ multiplex PCR; TCRdb stores in-frame clones only, minus some. V, J and clone size are taken as reported in that table, and D and trimming were inferred from the DNA itself. The sample includes tens of thousands of clones, about 89% of them seen just once.

The sequence came from a man between 65 and 79 years old with COVID-19, enrolled during active disease. The chain couples TRBV7-9 to TRBJ1-2; D is ambiguous. Sequences were obtained from peripheral blood. The chain's CDR3 is CASSLENREFGYTF. Here the CDR3 DNA reads TGTGCCAGCAGCTTAGAAAACAGAGAATTTGGCTACACCTTC.